The 16 T cell receptor beta chains presented below share a single source sample, sequenced in a study of beta chain features in type 1 diabetes. Study-level findings and limits: Shorter TCRB CDR3s, moderately but significantly so, marked every one of the four CD4+ subsets in Type 1 diabetes patients.

For these TCRs, the target antigens are not known. Every isolated RNA sample was fully reverse transcribed, so sequencing captured expressed TCRB transcripts. Here immunoSEQ multiplex PCR was the method, and the copy in TCRdb shows in-frame clones only, minus some. The data hold roughly 260,000 clones, with roughly 20% observed a single time. The sample taken for sequencing was naive CD4+ T cells from blood. Receptors originate from a woman aged 40 to 49 with type 1 diabetes.

The rearrangement joins TRBV19 to TRBJ2-1; D gene uncertain. Looked up from germline, CDR1 is LNHDA and CDR2 is SQIVND (reference sequence). The ends were cut back, 8 bases at V and 5 bases at J, with 16 bases in the middle. The CDR3 contains 14 residues. The CDR3 DNA is TGTGCCAGTCTTAGTTTCGCCCCCAACAATGAGCAGTTCTTC. Its translation is CASLSFAPNNEQFF.

V gene TRBV20-1 combines with J gene TRBJ1-1; D gene uncertain. CDR3 length: 11 residues. Germline V gene sequence: CDR1 DFQATT, CDR2 SNEGSKA (reference sequence). The ends were cut back, 7 bases at V and 4 bases at J, with 10 bases in the middle. The CDR3, as DNA: TGCAGTGTGGAGCGATCCACTGAAGCTTTCTTT. As protein: CSVERSTEAFF.

This chain uses TRBV7-2 with TRBJ1-2; TRBD1 matches 9 bases. The junction had 12 bases not matched to a gene; V was cut back by 3 bases and J by 7 bases. The germline V gene encodes CDR1 SGHTA and CDR2 FQGNSA. The CDR3 covers 16 residues. The CDR3 loop reads CASSFYPGQGIAGYTF. Written as DNA, the CDR3 is TGTGCCAGCAGCTTCTATCCGGGACAGGGAATCGCTGGCTACACCTTC.

The J gene is TRBJ1-5, the V gene TRBV19; 9 bases are a match to TRBD1. CDR1 and CDR2 (germline): LNHDA, SQIVND (reference sequence). The CDR3 covers 15 residues. The V and J ends lost 3 bases and 1 base, in that order; junction bases with no gene match: 1. The CDR3 region is CASSMGQGSNQPQHF. CDR3 in DNA: TGTGCCAGTAGTATGGGACAGGGCAGCAATCAGCCCCAGCATTTT.

This clone was observed a few times. V gene TRBV5-6 combines with J gene TRBJ2-7; 10 nucleotides match TRBD1. From germline, CDR1 is SGHDT and CDR2 YYEEEE. The CDR3 runs 15 residues. With V trimmed by 4 bases and J by 7 bases, 11 bases remained unmatched. This CDR3 is CASSRDRGALREQYF. The CDR3 coding sequence is TGTGCCAGCAGCCGGGACAGGGGTGCTTTACGAGAGCAGTACTTC. The complete variable domain, with remaining parts taken from reference TRBV5-6 and TRBJ2-7, reads DAGVTQSPTHLIKTRGQQVTLRCSPKSGHDTVSWYQQALGQGPQFIFQYYEEEERQRGNFPDRFSGHQFPNYSSELNVNALLLGDSALYLCASSRDRGALREQYFGPGTRLTVT.

This clone was recorded a few times. CDR3 nucleotide sequence: TGTGCCAGCAGCTTAGAACTCTACAATGAGCAGTTCTTC. Translation: CASSLELYNEQFF. The chain employs TRBV7-9 and TRBJ2-1; D unclear. The V gene's germline CDR1 is SEHNR and CDR2 FQNEAQ (reference sequence). CDR3 length: 13 residues. Deletions cut 1 base from V and 3 bases from J, with 4 bases between.

CDR3 sequence (DNA): TGTGCCGGCGCGACAGACCCGAAACTTGAAGCTTTCTTT. Translating it yields CAGATDPKLEAFF. The chain is built from TRBV10-3 and TRBJ1-1, with a tentative D call TRBD1 (5 bases). This CDR3 comprises 13 residues. Germline assignment: CDR1 ENHRY and CDR2 SYGVKD. Trimming removed 11 bases at V and 7 bases at J, with 20 bases between.

The gene calls are TRBV7-9 and TRBJ2-3; D may be TRBD1 (6 bases). V lost 2 bases and J 5 bases, leaving 11 bases between the germline ends. CDR3 length: 14 amino acids. CDR1 and CDR2 (germline): SEHNR, FQNEAQ (reference sequence). CDR3 nucleotide sequence: TGTGCCAGCAGCTTAAAGGGGGAAGGAGATACGCAGTATTTT. It encodes CASSLKGEGDTQYF.

The rearrangement links TRBV25-1 to TRBJ2-7; 8 bases map to TRBD1. This CDR3 has 15 amino acids. The germline V gene has CDR1 MGHDK and CDR2 SYGVNS. J gave up 1 base and V 4 bases, and 6 bases lay outside the gene matches. The chain's CDR3 is CASSAFDRGSYEQYF. The CDR3 nucleotides are TGTGCCAGCAGTGCTTTTGACAGGGGTTCCTACGAGCAGTACTTC.

V usage is TRBV13 and J usage is TRBJ2-1; weak D call: TRBD2 (6 bases). Germline V lookup: CDR1 PRHDT, CDR2 FYEKMQ (reference sequence). The CDR3 is 15 amino acids. V dropped 3 bases and J dropped 1 base, with 10 bases sitting between them. CDR3 in DNA: TGTGCCAGCAGCTTCGGGGGTAGGTCCTACAATGAGCAGTTCTTC. Its translation: CASSFGGRSYNEQFF.

This chain connects TRBV29-1 to TRBJ1-1, with 8 bases identical to TRBD1. This CDR3 contains 13 residues. From germline, CDR1 is SQVTM and CDR2 ANQGSEA. With 5 bases clipped from V and 2 bases from J, the junction kept 4 bases outside the gene matches. Here the CDR3 DNA reads TGCAGCGTTCAGGGGGCCGTAAACACTGAAGCTTTCTTT. Translating it yields CSVQGAVNTEAFF.

In its sample, this clone was seen a few times. The CDR3 sequence is CASSFLAGGPGNEQFF. CDR3 DNA sequence: TGTGCCAGCAGCTTCCTAGCGGGAGGGCCGGGGAATGAGCAGTTCTTC. V and J are TRBV7-2 and TRBJ2-1, with TRBD2 matching over 12 bases. The CDR3 extends over 16 amino acids. V shed 3 bases and J 7 bases; nucleotides not matched to a gene: 7. Per germline, CDR1 SGHTA and CDR2 FQGNSA. Filled out from reference TRBV7-2 and TRBJ2-1, the complete variable domain reads GAGVSQSPSNKVTEKGKDVELRCDPISGHTALYWYRQSLGQGLEFLIYFQGNSAPDKSGLPSDRFSAERTGGSVSTLTIQRTQQEDSAVYLCASSFLAGGPGNEQFFGPGTRLTVL.

The chain carries TRBV19 and TRBJ1-5, with 7 positions matching TRBD1. The germline CDR1 and CDR2 sequences are LNHDA and SQIVND (reference sequence). The V gene end was trimmed by 8 bases and the J gene end by 4 bases; junction bases not matched to a gene: 5. CDR3 length: 13 amino acids. The CDR3 sequence is CASGTDANQPQHF. CDR3 nucleotides: TGTGCCAGTGGGACAGACGCGAATCAGCCCCAGCATTTT.

Only a few counts were recorded for this clone. This chain uses TRBV7-2 with TRBJ1-2; TRBD1 agrees at 8 bases. The CDR3 covers 15 residues. Germline V gene data show CDR1 as SGHTA and CDR2 as FQGNSA. The V gene end was trimmed by 0 bases and the J gene end by 4 bases; junction bases not matched to a gene: 4. CDR3 bases: TGTGCCAGCAGCTTAGCGACAGGGGAGGGCTATGGCTACACCTTC. Translating it yields CASSLATGEGYGYTF. Based on the CDR3 plus reference TRBV7-2 and TRBJ1-2, the full variable domain is GAGVSQSPSNKVTEKGKDVELRCDPISGHTALYWYRQSLGQGLEFLIYFQGNSAPDKSGLPSDRFSAERTGGSVSTLTIQRTQQEDSAVYLCASSLATGEGYGYTFGSGTRLTVV.

V is TRBV15 and J is TRBJ1-3; D unresolved. This CDR3 is built from 17 residues. The V gene's germline CDR1 is LNHNV and CDR2 YYDKDF (reference sequence). Trimming shortened V by 1 base and J by 1 base, and 14 bases separated the two germline ends. Here the CDR3 DNA reads TGTGCCACCAGCAGAGGTGGCCCTCGGAGGTCTGGAAACACCATATATTTT. It yields the protein CATSRGGPRRSGNTIYF.

Written as DNA, the CDR3 is TGTGCCAGCAGTTTTTCAGGGAAGTTGGATCAGCCCCAGCATTTT. This gives the protein CASSFSGKLDQPQHF. This chain links TRBV28 with TRBJ1-5, with D perhaps TRBD1 (5 bases). Germline CDR1 and CDR2: MDHEN and SYDVKM. The CDR3 is 15 residues long. Trimming removed 3 bases at V and 5 bases at J, with 14 bases between. Looking up the rest from reference TRBV28 and TRBJ1-5 gives the full variable domain: DVKVTQSSRYLVKRTGEKVFLECVQDMDHENMFWYRQDPGLGLRLIYFSYDVKMKEKGDIPEGYSVSREKKERFSLILESASTNQTSMYLCASSFSGKLDQPQHFGDGTRLSIL.